The 28 T cell receptor beta chains below were found in one sample sequenced in a study of blood T cell repertoires in COVID-19. Here immunoSEQ multiplex PCR was the method, and the copy in TCRdb shows in-frame clones only, minus some. The table includes 55,000 to 65,000 clones, about 90% detected once. Sequenced: peripheral blood. All receptors derive from an elderly man in a cohort sampled during active COVID-19.

The genes are TRBV13 and TRBJ2-3, with TRBD2 identical over 13 bases. Losses at the gene ends were 6 bases for V and 0 bases for J; bases not matched to a gene: 9. This CDR3 has 18 residues. CDR1 and CDR2 from the germline V gene are PRHDT and FYEKMQ (reference sequence). The chain's CDR3 is CASSFQTSGGLSTDTQYF. For the CDR3, the DNA is TGTGCCAGCAGTTTTCAGACTAGCGGGGGGCTTAGCACAGATACGCAGTATTTT. Full variable domain (missing parts from reference TRBV13 and TRBJ2-3): AAGVIQSPRHLIKEKRETATLKCYPIPRHDTVYWYQQGPGQDPQFLISFYEKMQSDKGSIPDRFSAQQFSDYHSELNMSSLELGDSALYFCASSFQTSGGLSTDTQYFGPGTRLTVL.

The chain has TRBV30 and TRBJ1-1, with a weak D call TRBD1 (5 bases). CDR1 is GTSNPN and CDR2 is SVGIG in the germline V gene (reference sequence). V lost 4 bases, J lost 10 bases, and 16 bases lay in between. The CDR3 is 12 amino acids. CDR3 coding DNA: TGTGCCTGGACAGACAGCGTAAGAGGAGCTTTCTTT. It yields the protein CAWTDSVRGAFF.

The gene calls are TRBV29-1 and TRBJ2-5; 8 bases line up with TRBD1. Germline loops: CDR1 SQVTM, CDR2 ANQGSEA. The CDR3 is 12 amino acids. The junction had 3 bases not matched to a gene; V was cut back by 5 bases and J by 4 bases. The CDR3 sequence is CSVQGAGETQYF. The CDR3 nucleotides read TGCAGCGTTCAGGGGGCCGGAGAGACCCAGTACTTC.

This clone was seen a handful of times. V and J are TRBV6-1 and TRBJ1-1; D is ambiguous. Germline V gene data show CDR1 as MNHNS and CDR2 as SASEGT. Trimming shortened V by 0 bases and J by 2 bases, and 7 bases separated the two germline ends. This CDR3 has 14 residues. The CDR3 is CASSEAGGNTEAFF. The CDR3, as DNA: TGTGCCAGCAGTGAAGCAGGCGGCAACACTGAAGCTTTCTTT.

The chain is built from TRBV5-8 and TRBJ2-2; the D gene is possibly TRBD1 (6 bases). Trimming removed 3 bases at V and 5 bases at J, with 11 bases between. This CDR3 comprises 14 residues. Germline CDR1 is SGHTS and CDR2 is YDEGEE. This CDR3 is CASSWGLGTGELFF. CDR3 in DNA: TGTGCCAGCAGCTGGGGGCTGGGTACCGGGGAGCTGTTTTTT. Full variable domain (remainder filled in from reference TRBV5-8 and TRBJ2-2): EAGVTQSPTHLIKTRGQQATLRCSPISGHTSVYWYQQALGLGLQFLLWYDEGEERNRGNFPPRFSGRQFPNYSSELNVNALELEDSALYLCASSWGLGTGELFFGEGSRLTVL.

This clone showed up just a few times. The rearrangement uses TRBV6-6 and TRBJ1-1; no firm D call. This CDR3 has 13 amino acids. Deletions cut 7 bases from V and 1 base from J, with 10 bases between. CDR1 and CDR2 from the germline V gene are MNHNY and SVGAGI (reference sequence). CDR3: CASILSGNTEAFF. In DNA form, the CDR3 reads TGTGCCAGCATACTCTCCGGGAACACTGAAGCTTTCTTT.

The gene calls are TRBV15 and TRBJ2-2; TRBD1 matches at 7 bases. The CDR3 sequence is 17 residues long. Germline V lookup: CDR1 LNHNV, CDR2 YYDKDF (reference sequence). V lost 0 bases to trimming and J lost 0 bases; unmatched junction nucleotides: 4. The CDR3 nucleotides read TGTGCCACCAGCAGAGATCGGACAGGACCGAACACCGGGGAGCTGTTTTTT. Translation: CATSRDRTGPNTGELFF. The full variable domain, in which reference TRBV15 and TRBJ2-2 provide the parts outside the CDR3, is DAMVIQNPRYQVTQFGKPVTLSCSQTLNHNVMYWYQQKSSQAPKLLFHYYDKDFNNEADTPDNFQSRRPNTSFCFLDIRSPGLGDTAMYLCATSRDRTGPNTGELFFGEGSRLTVL.

The rearrangement joins TRBV7-3 to TRBJ2-1, with TRBD2 matching 9 bases. The trim removed 1 base at V and 4 bases at J, leaving 5 bases unmatched. Germline V gives CDR1 SGHTA, CDR2 FQGTGA. There are 16 residues in the CDR3. CDR3 amino acids: CASSLRVTSGYNEQFF. The CDR3 coding sequence is TGTGCCAGCAGCTTAAGAGTGACTAGCGGATACAATGAGCAGTTCTTC.

This clone was observed once. The chain carries TRBV5-1 and TRBJ1-2; 7 bases match TRBD1. Germline V lookup: CDR1 SGHRS, CDR2 YFSETQ. CDR3 size: 15 residues. The trim removed 6 bases at V and 0 bases at J, leaving 8 bases unmatched. CDR3 bases: TGCGCCAGCACCCCAGGGACAGCTTCTAACTATGGCTACACCTTC. Its translation: CASTPGTASNYGYTF.

The chain carries TRBV29-1 and TRBJ1-1; 7 bases map to TRBD1. Losses at the gene ends were 7 bases for V and 0 bases for J; bases not matched to a gene: 5. The germline gives CDR1 SQVTM, CDR2 ANQGSEA. The CDR3 has 13 amino acids. In DNA, the CDR3 is TGCAGCGCGTCGGGACAGATGAACACTGAAGCTTTCTTT. This codes for CSASGQMNTEAFF.

The chain couples TRBV19 to TRBJ2-3; 7 bases align to TRBD1. The V gene's germline CDR1 is LNHDA and CDR2 SQIVND (reference sequence). J lost 4 bases, V lost 3 bases, and 4 bases had no gene match. The CDR3 is made up of 14 amino acids. The CDR3 DNA reads as TGTGCCAGTAGTATGGTAACAGGGGCAGATACGCAGTATTTT. Translation: CASSMVTGADTQYF.

This clone is labeled as medium-sized (0.01 to 0.1%). This chain links TRBV27 with TRBJ2-1; 11 bases map to TRBD2. Germline CDR1 is MNHEY and CDR2 is SMNVEV (reference sequence). This CDR3 contains 15 residues. J was trimmed by 9 bases and V by 10 bases; bases with no gene match: 14. CDR3 DNA: TGTGCCACCTGTCGAGGTAGCGGGGGGGCCGGTGAGCAGTTCTTC. Protein: CATCRGSGGAGEQFF.

This rearrangement joins TRBV5-1 to TRBJ2-7; D not resolved. Germline CDR1 reads SGHRS; CDR2 reads YFSETQ. The CDR3 runs 14 residues. Trimming cost V 0 bases and J 1 base, with 8 bases left between them. CDR3 nucleotides: TGCGCCAGCAGCTTGGGCAGTTCATCCTACGAGCAGTACTTC. Its translation: CASSLGSSSYEQYF.

The chain couples TRBV5-1 to TRBJ2-1; TRBD2 aligns across 14 bases. V lost 5 bases and J lost 5; bases outside the gene matches: 3. Germline V gene lookup returns CDR1 SGHRS and CDR2 YFSETQ. The CDR3 is 15 residues long. CDR3 loop: CASRPTSGRDNEQFF. CDR3 DNA: TGCGCCAGCAGACCGACTAGCGGGAGGGACAATGAGCAGTTCTTC.

The rearrangement uses TRBV5-1 and TRBJ2-7; 8 bases align to TRBD1. This CDR3 has 15 residues. The trim removed 4 bases at V and 5 bases at J, leaving 11 bases unmatched. Germline V CDR1 and CDR2: SGHRS, YFSETQ. The CDR3 loop is CASSGLQGAQDEQYF. The CDR3 DNA reads as TGCGCCAGCAGCGGGCTTCAGGGGGCGCAAGACGAGCAGTACTTC. The full variable domain, its missing parts supplied by reference TRBV5-1 and TRBJ2-7, is KAGVTQTPRYLIKTRGQQVTLSCSPISGHRSVSWYQQTPGQGLQFLFEYFSETQRNKGNFPGRFSGRQFSNSRSEMNVSTLELGDSALYLCASSGLQGAQDEQYFGPGTRLTVT.

The chain combines TRBV29-1 with TRBJ2-7; a weak D match, TRBD1 (6 bases). CDR1 is SQVTM, CDR2 ANQGSEA, per germline. This CDR3 spans 14 amino acids. V lost 3 bases to trimming and J lost 5 bases, with 17 bases between them. CDR3 in DNA: TGCAGCGTTGATACGGGGCAGGGGATACACGAGCAGTACTTC. Protein sequence: CSVDTGQGIHEQYF.

The chain recombines TRBV25-1 with TRBJ2-7, with 12 bases lining up with TRBD1. Germline CDR1 MGHDK, CDR2 SYGVNS. The CDR3 consists of 14 residues. The junction had 2 bases not matched to a gene; V was cut back by 2 bases and J by 6 bases. The CDR3 DNA follows: TGTGCCAGCAGTGAACGGGACAGGGGGCGCGAGCAGTACTTC. As protein: CASSERDRGREQYF.

This chain joins TRBV7-6 and TRBJ2-7; D is perhaps TRBD2 (7 bases). Deletions cut 4 bases from V and 3 bases from J, with 16 bases between. The CDR3 has 15 residues. In germline, CDR1 is SGHVS, CDR2 FNYEAQ. The CDR3 region is CASSSLRGAGYEQYF. CDR3 bases: TGTGCCAGCAGCTCATTACGGGGGGCAGGCTACGAGCAGTACTTC.

V and J are TRBV9 and TRBJ1-4; D is possibly TRBD1 (5 bases). V lost 3 bases to trimming and J lost 8 bases, with 11 bases between them. Germline V lookup: CDR1 SGDLS, CDR2 YYNGEE. CDR3 size: 13 residues. CDR3 residues: CASSAGEAEKLFF. Here the CDR3 DNA reads TGTGCCAGCAGCGCGGGGGAGGCGGAAAAACTGTTTTTT.

The chain joins TRBV7-2 to TRBJ2-3, with D possibly being TRBD2 (5 bases). The CDR3 spans 13 residues. The V gene lost 2 bases and the J gene lost 6 bases, with 9 bases spanning the gap. From germline, CDR1 is SGHTA and CDR2 FQGNSA. The CDR3 is CASSLLGGDTQYF. The CDR3 coding sequence is TGTGCCAGCAGCTTATTGGGCGGGGATACGCAGTATTTT.

V is TRBV6-5 and J is TRBJ1-1; D may be TRBD1 (5 bases). Germline V gene sequence: CDR1 MNHEY, CDR2 SVGAGI. The CDR3 contains 16 residues. V lost 2 bases, J lost 3 bases, and 16 bases lay in between. The CDR3 here is CASSYGRAGRHTEAFF. The CDR3 nucleotides read TGTGCCAGCAGTTACGGGAGGGCAGGGAGGCACACTGAAGCTTTCTTT.

The J gene is TRBJ2-3, the V gene TRBV7-3; 9 nucleotides align to TRBD2. The junction had 4 bases not matched to a gene; V was cut back by 3 bases and J by 0 bases. The V gene's germline CDR1 is SGHTA and CDR2 FQGTGA. The CDR3 consists of 16 residues. The CDR3 here is CASSLTSGSSTDTQYF. In nucleotides, the CDR3 is TGTGCCAGCAGCTTGACTAGCGGCTCTAGCACAGATACGCAGTATTTT.

This clone was picked up one time. The chain employs TRBV5-1 and TRBJ1-6; D is possibly TRBD1 (6 bases). Germline lookup yields CDR1 SGHRS and CDR2 YFSETQ. V was pared by 4 bases and J by 0 bases, with 11 bases between. The CDR3 is 16 amino acids. CDR3 DNA: TGCGCCAGCAGCCCAGGACAGAACTCCTATAATTCACCCCTCCACTTT. Translation gives CASSPGQNSYNSPLHF.

V and J are TRBV29-1 and TRBJ2-6, with 11 positions matching TRBD1. Trimming took 1 base from V and 4 from J; bases not matched to a gene: 6. CDR3 length: 17 residues. The germline CDR1 and CDR2 sequences are SQVTM and ANQGSEA. CDR3: CSVEGTGGGSGANVLTF. CDR3 sequence (DNA): TGCAGCGTTGAAGGGACAGGGGGCGGTTCAGGGGCCAACGTCCTGACTTTC.

This chain uses TRBV15 with TRBJ2-3; 8 nucleotides match TRBD2. Trimming removed 1 base from V and 5 bases from J; junction bases left unmatched: 11. Germline CDR1 reads LNHNV; CDR2 reads YYDKDF (reference sequence). The CDR3 sequence is 17 residues long. The CDR3 loop is CATSRVGGTRAGDTQYF. The CDR3, as DNA: TGTGCCACCAGCAGAGTTGGGGGGACTAGGGCGGGAGATACGCAGTATTTT.

The rearrangement joins TRBV6-5 to TRBJ1-6; 9 bases align to TRBD1. Germline CDR1 and CDR2: MNHEY and SVGAGI. The CDR3 length is 15 residues. J was trimmed by 9 bases and V by 5 bases; bases with no gene match: 8. CDR3 in amino acids: CASSRDRVFSSPLHF. In nucleotides, the CDR3 is TGTGCCAGCAGTCGGGACAGGGTTTTTAGTTCACCCCTCCACTTT.

This sequence joins TRBV7-3 and TRBJ2-4; TRBD1 agrees at 9 bases. Trimming removed 5 bases from V and 3 bases from J; junction bases left unmatched: 8. CDR1 is SGHTA, CDR2 FQGTGA, per germline. CDR3 length: 16 amino acids. CDR3 protein: CASSRGQGYGKNIQYF. The CDR3 DNA reads as TGTGCCAGCAGCCGAGGACAGGGGTATGGCAAAAACATTCAGTACTTC.

The chain links TRBV23-1 to TRBJ2-7; 8 bases are shared with TRBD1. TRBV23-1 is flagged as an ORF with uncertain function. V lost 4 bases, J lost 2 bases, and 1 base stayed unmatched. The CDR3 contains 13 residues. The CDR3 is CASSPTGAYEQYF. The CDR3 nucleotides read TGCGCCAGCAGTCCGACAGGGGCCTACGAGCAGTACTTC.